A selection of T cell receptor beta chains follows, all from one sample in a study of TIL therapy for anti-PD-1-resistant metastatic lung cancer. The assay was immunoSEQ multiplex PCR, and TCRdb's table has in-frame clones only and misses some. The sample contains 45,000 to 75,000 clones, more than 75% of which appear only once. The starting material was blood, obtained at baseline. All receptors come from a person aged 25-85 years with non-small cell lung cancer. The CDR3 runs from the conserved cysteine through the conserved F or W. D genes are given only for firm matches. Only part of the rows carry a size: once, few, many, or a class if the clone is expanded.

j_gene: TRBJ1-2; d_gene: .; len: 12; v_gene: TRBV27; abundance: .; CDR3nt: TGTGCCAGCAGTTTAAGCGGGGGCGGCTACACCTTC; CDR3aa: CASSLSGGGYTF
j_gene: TRBJ2-7; d_gene: .; len: 12; v_gene: TRBV7-9; abundance: .; CDR3nt: TGTGCCAGCAGCCCTGAGGTATACGAGCAGTACTTC; CDR3aa: CASSPEVYEQYF
j_gene: TRBJ2-7; d_gene: TRBD1; len: 15; v_gene: TRBV5-5; abundance: .; CDR3nt: TGTGCCAGCAGCTTGTGGGCAGGGGGCAACTACGAGCAGTACTTC; CDR3aa: CASSLWAGGNYEQYF
j_gene: TRBJ2-7; d_gene: .; len: 13; v_gene: TRBV10-3; abundance: once; CDR3nt: TGTGCCATCAGCGGACGGACTCAGACTGAGCAGTACTTC; CDR3aa: CAISGRTQTEQYF
j_gene: TRBJ1-2; d_gene: .; len: 14; v_gene: TRBV9; abundance: .; CDR3nt: TGTGCCAGCAGCGTAGCTAGTACAGCCGGAGGCTACACCTTC; CDR3aa: CASSVASTAGGYTF
j_gene: TRBJ1-2; d_gene: .; len: 13; v_gene: TRBV3-1/TRBV3-2; abundance: once; CDR3nt: TGTGCCAGCAGCCAAGATCGGGGCTATGGCTACACCTTC; CDR3aa: CASSQDRGYGYTF
j_gene: TRBJ1-4; d_gene: .; len: 15; v_gene: TRBV7-2; abundance: .; CDR3nt: TGTGCCTCCGGGCAAACAGGGTGGACTAATGAAAAACTGTTTTTT; CDR3aa: CASGQTGWTNEKLFF
j_gene: TRBJ2-1; d_gene: .; len: 18; v_gene: TRBV9; abundance: .; CDR3nt: TGTGCCAGCAGCCCCACCATCGATGGGGGGAGGCCGGACAATGAGCAGTTCTTC; CDR3aa: CASSPTIDGGRPDNEQFF
j_gene: TRBJ2-3; d_gene: .; len: 10; v_gene: TRBV30; abundance: .; CDR3nt: TGTGCCTTAGGACTAGATACGCAGTATTTT; CDR3aa: CALGLDTQYF
j_gene: TRBJ1-4; d_gene: .; len: 16; v_gene: TRBV3-1/TRBV3-2; abundance: .; CDR3nt: TGTGCCAGCAGCCCGAAAGGGGGGCAGACTAATGAAAAACTGTTTTTT; CDR3aa: CASSPKGGQTNEKLFF
j_gene: TRBJ1-2; d_gene: .; len: 12; v_gene: TRBV28; abundance: .; CDR3nt: TGTGCCAGTCACGATATCCGTTATGGCTACACCTTC; CDR3aa: CASHDIRYGYTF
j_gene: TRBJ1-6; d_gene: .; len: 12; v_gene: TRBV6-5; abundance: .; CDR3nt: TGTGCCAGCAGTCAACAGAATTCACCCCTCCACTTT; CDR3aa: CASSQQNSPLHF
j_gene: TRBJ1-1; d_gene: .; len: 13; v_gene: TRBV29-1; abundance: .; CDR3nt: TGCAGCGCTAAGGGACCACGGAACACTGAAGCTTTCTTT; CDR3aa: CSAKGPRNTEAFF
j_gene: TRBJ2-7; d_gene: TRBD1; len: 13; v_gene: TRBV10-1; abundance: .; CDR3nt: TGCGCCAGCAGTGCAACAGGGGGTAGGGAGCAGTACTTC; CDR3aa: CASSATGGREQYF
j_gene: TRBJ1-1; d_gene: .; len: 13; v_gene: TRBV4-1; abundance: .; CDR3nt: TGCGCCAGCAGCCAAGATCCGTACACTGAAGCTTTCTTT; CDR3aa: CASSQDPYTEAFF
j_gene: TRBJ2-1; d_gene: TRBD2; len: 22; v_gene: TRBV5-1; abundance: .; CDR3nt: TGCGCCAGCAGCTTGGGAGTATGGATGACTAGCGGGGACCTAAGCTCCTACAATGAGCAGTTCTTC; CDR3aa: CASSLGVWMTSGDLSSYNEQFF
j_gene: TRBJ2-2; d_gene: TRBD1; len: 18; v_gene: TRBV7-8; abundance: .; CDR3nt: TGTGCCAGCAGCTCCACTACTGGGGTACAGGGGGGCACCGGGGAGCTGTTTTTT; CDR3aa: CASSSTTGVQGGTGELFF
j_gene: TRBJ1-6; d_gene: .; len: 16; v_gene: TRBV27; abundance: .; CDR3nt: TGTGCCAGCAGTTTATCGAGGGACACCTATAATTCACCCCTCCACTTT; CDR3aa: CASSLSRDTYNSPLHF
j_gene: TRBJ2-3; d_gene: .; len: 15; v_gene: TRBV9; abundance: .; CDR3nt: TGTGCCAGCAGCGCTTGGGGCTGGGATGCAGATACGCAGTATTTT; CDR3aa: CASSAWGWDADTQYF
j_gene: TRBJ1-5; d_gene: .; len: 14; v_gene: TRBV28; abundance: few; CDR3nt: TGTGCCAGCAGACCCACTGATAGCAATCAGCCCCAGCATTTT; CDR3aa: CASRPTDSNQPQHF
j_gene: TRBJ2-3; d_gene: TRBD2; len: 20; v_gene: TRBV3-1/TRBV3-2; abundance: .; CDR3nt: TGTGCCAGCAGCCAAGTGGGAGGGAGCGGGAGGGCCCTAAGCACAGATACGCAGTATTTT; CDR3aa: CASSQVGGSGRALSTDTQYF
j_gene: TRBJ2-2; d_gene: .; len: 14; v_gene: TRBV7-8; abundance: .; CDR3nt: TGTGCCAGCAGCCCCAAGGTCGGGGTCGGGGAGCTGTTTTTT; CDR3aa: CASSPKVGVGELFF
j_gene: TRBJ1-6; d_gene: .; len: 13; v_gene: TRBV27; abundance: .; CDR3nt: TGTGCCAGCAGTTTAAGTAGAAATTCACCCCTCCACTTT; CDR3aa: CASSLSRNSPLHF
j_gene: TRBJ1-6; d_gene: .; len: 14; v_gene: TRBV7-3; abundance: .; CDR3nt: TGTGCCAGCAGCATGGGGACGGACGATTCACCCCTCCACTTT; CDR3aa: CASSMGTDDSPLHF
j_gene: TRBJ2-1; d_gene: .; len: 14; v_gene: TRBV5-1; abundance: .; CDR3nt: TGCGCCAGCAGCTTGGACGTCTCCTACAATGAGCAGTTCTTC; CDR3aa: CASSLDVSYNEQFF
j_gene: TRBJ2-7; d_gene: TRBD1; len: 20; v_gene: TRBV4-1; abundance: .; CDR3nt: TGCGCCAGCAGCCAAGTTCCTAGAATACAGGACAGGGCCAGCTCCTACGAGCAGTACTTC; CDR3aa: CASSQVPRIQDRASSYEQYF
j_gene: TRBJ1-2; d_gene: TRBD1; len: 16; v_gene: TRBV6-1; abundance: .; CDR3nt: TGTGCCAGCAGTGCCAGAGGAACAGGGGGTGGGTATGGCTACACCTTC; CDR3aa: CASSARGTGGGYGYTF
j_gene: TRBJ2-2; d_gene: .; len: 14; v_gene: TRBV3-1/TRBV3-2; abundance: once; CDR3nt: TGTGCCACTTCAGCCGGGACCCAGGCCGGGGAGCTGTTTTTT; CDR3aa: CATSAGTQAGELFF
j_gene: TRBJ2-7; d_gene: .; len: 12; v_gene: TRBV11-1; abundance: .; CDR3nt: TGTGCCAGCAGCCAGGACAACTACGAGCAGTACTTC; CDR3aa: CASSQDNYEQYF
j_gene: TRBJ2-5; d_gene: TRBD1; len: 15; v_gene: TRBV11-3; abundance: .; CDR3nt: TGTGCCAGCAGCTTTTCCAGGGGGCAGGGAGAGACCCAGTACTTC; CDR3aa: CASSFSRGQGETQYF
j_gene: TRBJ2-5; d_gene: TRBD2; len: 15; v_gene: TRBV28; abundance: .; CDR3nt: TGTGCCAGCAGCTGGACTAGCGGGTATAAGGAGACCCAGTACTTC; CDR3aa: CASSWTSGYKETQYF
j_gene: TRBJ2-4; d_gene: .; len: 12; v_gene: TRBV12-3/TRBV12-4; abundance: .; CDR3nt: TGTGCCAGCAGTTTAAGCAAAAACATTCAGTACTTC; CDR3aa: CASSLSKNIQYF
j_gene: TRBJ2-7; d_gene: .; len: 11; v_gene: TRBV5-6; abundance: .; CDR3nt: TGTGCCAGCAGCTATTCCTACGAGCAGTACTTC; CDR3aa: CASSYSYEQYF
j_gene: TRBJ1-4; d_gene: .; len: 15; v_gene: TRBV30; abundance: .; CDR3nt: TGTGCCTGGAGTCCTAACAGCGGGAGTAGGGAAAAACTGTTTTTT; CDR3aa: CAWSPNSGSREKLFF
j_gene: TRBJ2-7; d_gene: .; len: 14; v_gene: TRBV4-1; abundance: .; CDR3nt: TGCGCCAGCAGCCAAGAAAGGGGCCCCTACGAGCAGTACTTC; CDR3aa: CASSQERGPYEQYF
j_gene: TRBJ1-3; d_gene: TRBD1; len: 14; v_gene: TRBV5-6; abundance: .; CDR3nt: TGTGCCAGCAGCTTGACAGGGACAGAAAACACCATATATTTT; CDR3aa: CASSLTGTENTIYF
j_gene: TRBJ1-4; d_gene: .; len: 15; v_gene: TRBV3-1/TRBV3-2; abundance: .; CDR3nt: TGTGCCAGCAGCCAAGAGGGCAGAATCAATGAAAAACTGTTTTTT; CDR3aa: CASSQEGRINEKLFF
j_gene: TRBJ1-1; d_gene: .; len: 13; v_gene: TRBV19; abundance: .; CDR3nt: TGTGCCAGTAGTATAGGGGTCGGCTCTGAAGCTTTCTTT; CDR3aa: CASSIGVGSEAFF
j_gene: TRBJ2-7; d_gene: .; len: 12; v_gene: TRBV6-5; abundance: .; CDR3nt: TGTGCCAGCAGTTCAGCAGGGTACGAGCAGTACTTC; CDR3aa: CASSSAGYEQYF
j_gene: TRBJ1-2; d_gene: TRBD1; len: 16; v_gene: TRBV2; abundance: .; CDR3nt: TGTGCCAGCACTCTATCCCGGACAGGCATGAGAGGTGGCTACACCTTC; CDR3aa: CASTLSRTGMRGGYTF
j_gene: TRBJ2-5; d_gene: TRBD1; len: 13; v_gene: TRBV6-5; abundance: .; CDR3nt: TGTGCCAGCACCAAAACAGGGGAAGAGACCCAGTACTTC; CDR3aa: CASTKTGEETQYF
j_gene: TRBJ1-2; d_gene: .; len: 15; v_gene: TRBV5-1; abundance: once; CDR3nt: TGCGCCAGCAGCCGGGGCGGGGGGGCTGACTATGGCTACACCTTC; CDR3aa: CASSRGGGADYGYTF
j_gene: TRBJ1-6; d_gene: .; len: 17; v_gene: TRBV30; abundance: .; CDR3nt: TGTGCCTGGAGTTCCAACCGGGGTAGCTCCTATAATTCACCCCTCCACTTT; CDR3aa: CAWSSNRGSSYNSPLHF
j_gene: TRBJ2-7; d_gene: .; len: 17; v_gene: TRBV4-1; abundance: few; CDR3nt: TGCGCCAGCAGCCCGGACGGATTTGGGGGAGACTCCTACGAGCAGTACTTC; CDR3aa: CASSPDGFGGDSYEQYF
j_gene: TRBJ1-5; d_gene: .; len: 14; v_gene: TRBV25-1; abundance: .; CDR3nt: TGTGCCAGCAGTGAATACGGACGCAATCAGCCCCAGCATTTT; CDR3aa: CASSEYGRNQPQHF
j_gene: TRBJ1-2; d_gene: .; len: 13; v_gene: TRBV7-9; abundance: .; CDR3nt: TGTGCCAGCAGCGTGGACGGTGACTATGGCTACACCTTC; CDR3aa: CASSVDGDYGYTF
j_gene: TRBJ1-6; d_gene: TRBD1; len: 14; v_gene: TRBV7-2; abundance: .; CDR3nt: TGTGCCAGCAGGTCCGGGACAGGGTCGTCACCCCTCCACTTT; CDR3aa: CASRSGTGSSPLHF